This is a list of T cell receptor beta chains from one sample in a study of cytomegalovirus exposure and HLA in healthy donors. Sequenced by immunoSEQ multiplex PCR; TCRdb stores in-frame clones only, minus some. The table has about 140,000 clones, roughly 77% seen once. The sequencing input was PBMCs. These TCRs come from a female donor in good health and CMV-seronegative. Both conserved end residues are part of each CDR3. A D gene is named only where the DNA matches it firmly. Where a row states a size, it is once, few, many or the class of an expanded clone; other rows omit it.

TRBJ2-3,TRBV27,NA,few,TGTGCCAGCAGTTTCATGGCGGGGTCAGATACGCAGTATTTT,CASSFMAGSDTQYF
TRBJ1-2,TRBV9,TRBD1,NA,TGTGCCAGCAGCGTAGCCTCGACAGGGAGGTATGGCTACACCTTC,CASSVASTGRYGYTF
TRBJ1-1,TRBV11-3,TRBD1,NA,TGTGCCAGCAGCAAGAGGACAGGGCTGAACACTGAAGCTTTCTTT,CASSKRTGLNTEAFF
TRBJ2-3,TRBV29-1,TRBD2,few,TGCAGCGTTGGACTAGCGGGGTACACAGATACGCAGTATTTT,CSVGLAGYTDTQYF
TRBJ2-5,TRBV6-4,TRBD2,NA,TGTGCCAGCAGTGAGCTAGCGGGAGGAGAGACCCAGTACTTC,CASSELAGGETQYF
TRBJ2-7,TRBV5-1,TRBD2,few,TGCGCCAGCAGCTTGGCCGCTAGCGGGGGTCCGGGGGAGCAGTACTTC,CASSLAASGGPGEQYF
TRBJ2-7,TRBV18,NA,NA,TGTGCCAGCTCACCCGAGGTCGCGACCTCGCCCTACGAGCAGTACTTC,CASSPEVATSPYEQYF
TRBJ2-5,TRBV5-1,TRBD1,NA,TGCGCCAGCAGCACCGGGACAGGGAATCAGGAGACCCAGTACTTC,CASSTGTGNQETQYF
TRBJ2-5,TRBV5-1,TRBD2,few,TGCGCCAGCAGCCTGACTAGCGGCCAAGAGACCCAGTACTTC,CASSLTSGQETQYF
TRBJ1-2,TRBV10-2,NA,NA,TGCGCCAGCAGTGAGTCGGGAGCACCAGGGGTGGCTAACTATGGCTACACCTTC,CASSESGAPGVANYGYTF